These T cell receptor beta chains were read from a single sample in a study of cytomegalovirus exposure and HLA in healthy donors. Some clones are missing from TCRdb's copy, which holds only in-frame ones; the method was immunoSEQ multiplex PCR. The sample lists some 150,000 clones, roughly 80% occurring once. The material sequenced was PBMCs. Receptors originate from a man aged 25 to 40 in good health and CMV-seropositive. Each CDR3 is given with its conserved first and last residue. The D gene is left open where the match is weak. Where a row states a size, it is once, few, many or the class of an expanded clone; other rows omit it.

abundance: .; d_gene: .; v_gene: TRBV29-1; j_gene: TRBJ2-7; CDR3nt: TGCAGCGTCGAAACAAGCTACGAGCAGTACTTC; CDR3aa: CSVETSYEQYF
abundance: .; d_gene: TRBD1; v_gene: TRBV15; j_gene: TRBJ1-2; CDR3nt: TGTGCCACCAGCATCAACAGGGGTGTCAACTATGGCTACACCTTC; CDR3aa: CATSINRGVNYGYTF
abundance: .; d_gene: TRBD2; v_gene: TRBV6-5; j_gene: TRBJ2-1; CDR3nt: TGTGCCAGCAGTTACGGCGGGGGGGCCGGGTATGAGCAGTTCTTC; CDR3aa: CASSYGGGAGYEQFF
abundance: .; d_gene: .; v_gene: TRBV4-2; j_gene: TRBJ1-3; CDR3nt: TGTGCCAGCAGCCGACAGGTGAGCTCTGGAAACACCATATATTTT; CDR3aa: CASSRQVSSGNTIYF
abundance: .; d_gene: .; v_gene: TRBV18; j_gene: TRBJ1-1; CDR3nt: TGTGCCAGCTCACCACTGGAGGGGCGAGATACTGAAGCTTTCTTT; CDR3aa: CASSPLEGRDTEAFF
abundance: .; d_gene: .; v_gene: TRBV7-2; j_gene: TRBJ2-1; CDR3nt: TGTGCCAGCAGCTTGAGTGAGCAGTTCTTC; CDR3aa: CASSLSEQFF
abundance: .; d_gene: .; v_gene: TRBV5-1; j_gene: TRBJ2-1; CDR3nt: TGCGCCAGCAGCCTGTCGGGGGCTAGCGGTTACAATGAGCAGTTCTTC; CDR3aa: CASSLSGASGYNEQFF
abundance: once; d_gene: TRBD1; v_gene: TRBV29-1; j_gene: TRBJ2-5; CDR3nt: TGCAGCGCCACCGGACAGGGGGAGACCCAGTACTTC; CDR3aa: CSATGQGETQYF
abundance: .; d_gene: TRBD1; v_gene: TRBV6-6; j_gene: TRBJ2-7; CDR3nt: TGTGCCAGCATCCGGGGGACAGGGGGATCCTACGAGCAGTACTTC; CDR3aa: CASIRGTGGSYEQYF
abundance: .; d_gene: .; v_gene: TRBV19; j_gene: TRBJ2-5; CDR3nt: TGTGCCAGTAGTATAGGGAGAGAGACCCAGTACTTC; CDR3aa: CASSIGRETQYF
abundance: .; d_gene: .; v_gene: TRBV30; j_gene: TRBJ2-2; CDR3nt: TGTGCCTGGCTACAGGGTGCGAACACCGGGGAGCTGTTTTTT; CDR3aa: CAWLQGANTGELFF
abundance: .; d_gene: .; v_gene: TRBV5-1; j_gene: TRBJ1-5; CDR3nt: TGCGCCAGCAGCTTAGGGGCTGAGAATCAGCCCCAGCATTTT; CDR3aa: CASSLGAENQPQHF
abundance: .; d_gene: .; v_gene: TRBV6-5; j_gene: TRBJ2-7; CDR3nt: TGTGCCAGCAGTTACGGAAGGGGGTCCTACGAGCAGTACTTC; CDR3aa: CASSYGRGSYEQYF
abundance: .; d_gene: .; v_gene: TRBV9; j_gene: TRBJ2-5; CDR3nt: TGTGCCAGCAGCCCCAGAAACGGCGGACACGACCGTACCAAAGAGACCCAGTACTTC; CDR3aa: CASSPRNGGHDRTKETQYF
abundance: .; d_gene: TRBD1; v_gene: TRBV4-1; j_gene: TRBJ2-3; CDR3nt: TGCGCCAGCAGCCCCAAACAGGGGGCAGATACGCAGTATTTT; CDR3aa: CASSPKQGADTQYF
abundance: few; d_gene: TRBD1; v_gene: TRBV27; j_gene: TRBJ1-2; CDR3nt: TGTGCCAGCAGTAAGACAGGGGACTTTGGCTACACCTTC; CDR3aa: CASSKTGDFGYTF
abundance: .; d_gene: TRBD2; v_gene: TRBV5-5; j_gene: TRBJ2-7; CDR3nt: TGTGCCAGCAGCCCCGACCCCGGACTAGACTCCTACGAGCAGTACTTC; CDR3aa: CASSPDPGLDSYEQYF
abundance: .; d_gene: .; v_gene: TRBV2; j_gene: TRBJ1-1; CDR3nt: TGTGCCAGCAAAATGGAGGGTGGAACTGAAGCTTTCTTT; CDR3aa: CASKMEGGTEAFF
abundance: .; d_gene: .; v_gene: TRBV28; j_gene: TRBJ1-1; CDR3nt: TGTGCCAGCAGTCCCCCCCGGGGAGGGAACACTGAAGCTTTCTTT; CDR3aa: CASSPPRGGNTEAFF
abundance: once; d_gene: .; v_gene: TRBV12-5; j_gene: TRBJ1-5; CDR3nt: TGTGCTAGTGCCCAAAGGGGAGGGGCCCAGCATTTT; CDR3aa: CASAQRGGAQHF
abundance: .; d_gene: .; v_gene: TRBV9; j_gene: TRBJ2-7; CDR3nt: TGTGCCAGCAGCGAATCGGCGGGCTACGAGCAGTACTTC; CDR3aa: CASSESAGYEQYF
abundance: once; d_gene: .; v_gene: TRBV28; j_gene: TRBJ1-1; CDR3nt: TGTGCCAGCAGTGAGGTCGACACTGAAGCTTTCTTT; CDR3aa: CASSEVDTEAFF
abundance: .; d_gene: TRBD1; v_gene: TRBV5-1; j_gene: TRBJ2-5; CDR3nt: TGCGCCAGCGGCACTGAGGGCGACAGGGCGGAGACCCAGTACTTC; CDR3aa: CASGTEGDRAETQYF
abundance: once; d_gene: TRBD2; v_gene: TRBV27; j_gene: TRBJ2-3; CDR3nt: TGTGCCAGCAGAGGGACTAGCGGGGGCCGCACAGATACGCAGTATTTT; CDR3aa: CASRGTSGGRTDTQYF
abundance: .; d_gene: .; v_gene: TRBV19; j_gene: TRBJ1-1; CDR3nt: TGTGCCAGTAGTCCGGCGGGGTGGACTGAAGCTTTCTTT; CDR3aa: CASSPAGWTEAFF
abundance: once; d_gene: TRBD2; v_gene: TRBV6-4; j_gene: TRBJ2-1; CDR3nt: TGTGCCAGCAGTACCGGGGGGGCGAATGAGCAGTTCTTC; CDR3aa: CASSTGGANEQFF
abundance: .; d_gene: TRBD1; v_gene: TRBV7-7; j_gene: TRBJ2-2; CDR3nt: TGTGCCAGCAGCACTGGACAGGGAGCCACCGGGGAGCTGTTTTTT; CDR3aa: CASSTGQGATGELFF
abundance: .; d_gene: TRBD2; v_gene: TRBV5-6; j_gene: TRBJ2-1; CDR3nt: TGTGCCAGCAGCTTCGGACTAGCGGGAGTAAGTAATGAGCAGTTCTTC; CDR3aa: CASSFGLAGVSNEQFF
abundance: .; d_gene: TRBD1; v_gene: TRBV7-2; j_gene: TRBJ2-5; CDR3nt: TGTGCCAGCAGCTCCCCCCCGACAGGGTCGTACCAAGAGACCCAGTACTTC; CDR3aa: CASSSPPTGSYQETQYF
abundance: .; d_gene: .; v_gene: TRBV5-1; j_gene: TRBJ2-3; CDR3nt: TGCGCCAGCAGCTACTCTGAGGCAGATACGCAGTATTTT; CDR3aa: CASSYSEADTQYF
abundance: .; d_gene: TRBD2; v_gene: TRBV5-1; j_gene: TRBJ2-5; CDR3nt: TGCGCCAGCAGCGAAGCGGGAGGGCCAGGGGAGACCCAGTACTTC; CDR3aa: CASSEAGGPGETQYF
abundance: .; d_gene: .; v_gene: TRBV10-3; j_gene: TRBJ1-4; CDR3nt: TGTGCCATCAGTGATTTCGGACAGTCAACTAATGAAAAACTGTTTTTT; CDR3aa: CAISDFGQSTNEKLFF
abundance: once; d_gene: .; v_gene: TRBV7-3; j_gene: TRBJ2-2; CDR3nt: TGTGCCAGCAGCCACTCCCGGGGCGGGGAGCTGTTTTTT; CDR3aa: CASSHSRGGELFF
abundance: .; d_gene: TRBD1; v_gene: TRBV7-9; j_gene: TRBJ2-5; CDR3nt: TGTGCCAGCAGCATCAAGGGGGCACAAGAGACCCAGTACTTC; CDR3aa: CASSIKGAQETQYF
abundance: .; d_gene: .; v_gene: TRBV2; j_gene: TRBJ2-7; CDR3nt: TGTGCCAGTTGTTTTGGTAGCGGCTCCTACGAGCAGTACTTC; CDR3aa: CASCFGSGSYEQYF
abundance: few; d_gene: .; v_gene: TRBV28; j_gene: TRBJ1-2; CDR3nt: TGTGCCAGCGCCCAGGTCAGGTATGGCTACACCTTC; CDR3aa: CASAQVRYGYTF
abundance: .; d_gene: .; v_gene: TRBV27; j_gene: TRBJ1-1; CDR3nt: TGTGCCAGCAGTTTATCCCCTGGGCCATCTGAAGCTTTCTTT; CDR3aa: CASSLSPGPSEAFF